The 21 T cell receptor beta chains below all came from one sample that was sequenced in a study of T-cell memory formation after mild COVID-19. TCRdb recomputed calls from the 5' RACE reads with MiXCR, one row per CDR3 protein. The data show some 450,000 distinct CDR3 sequences, with roughly 18% seen just once and about 22% held by the top ten. The sequenced sample consisted of PBMCs or a T cell subset sorted from them (not recorded which). Receptors were obtained from a man aged 18 to 30 who had mild COVID-19 (a few samples of this study predate the infection). Cell type and time point are not known.

V gene TRBV7-9 combines with J gene TRBJ2-1, with D unresolved. Germline values: CDR1 SEHNR, CDR2 FQNEAQ (reference sequence). CDR3 size: 12 residues. The V end was cut by 1 base, the J end by 10 bases, with 8 bases between. The CDR3 DNA reads as TGTGCCAGCAGCTTAGGAGGTTGGGAGCAGTTCTTC. It is translated as CASSLGGWEQFF.

The chain uses TRBV12-3 or TRBV12-4 and TRBJ1-2, with 8 bases that match TRBD1. J lost 5 bases, V lost 7 bases, and 6 bases had no gene match. The CDR3 has 13 residues. CDR3 loop: CASILTGAYGYTF. The DNA for the CDR3 is TGTGCCAGCATCCTGACAGGGGCGTATGGCTACACCTTC.

Only a few counts were recorded for this clonotype. An end of the junction differs from the germline gene, which may be a read error. This chain links TRBV7-7 with TRBJ2-5, with D perhaps TRBD1 or TRBD2 (5 bases each). CDR1 and CDR2 from the germline V gene are SSHAT and FNYEAQ (reference sequence). The CDR3 runs to 15 residues. The CDR3 nucleotides are TGTGCTAGCAGCTCTAGTCCGGGGCCGGCGGAGACCCAGTACTTC. Encoded protein: CASSSSPGPAETQYF.

The chain recombines TRBV27 with TRBJ2-7; D is uncertain. Germline loops: CDR1 MNHEY, CDR2 SMNVEV (reference sequence). Deletions cut 2 bases from V and 5 bases from J, with 4 bases between. The CDR3 consists of 11 residues. The CDR3 reads CASSLAHEQYF. DNA for the CDR3: TGTGCCAGCAGTTTAGCCCACGAGCAGTACTTC.

This clonotype was seen a handful of times. The rearrangement uses TRBV24-1 and TRBJ2-3; 9 bases align to TRBD1. Germline lookup yields CDR1 KGHDR and CDR2 SFDVKD. The CDR3 loop spans 13 amino acids. J was trimmed by 0 bases and V by 9 bases; bases with no gene match: 0. CDR3: CATGQGSTDTQYF. DNA for the CDR3: TGTGCCACCGGACAGGGGAGCACAGATACGCAGTATTTT.

This clonotype has just a few counts. The chain employs TRBV27 and TRBJ2-5, with 12 nucleotides matching TRBD2. Trimming cost V 6 bases and J 4 bases; bases outside gene matches: 6. The CDR3 extends over 15 amino acids. Germline V gene lookup returns CDR1 MNHEY and CDR2 SMNVEV (reference sequence). CDR3 protein: CASRILAGGLETQYF. CDR3 nucleotide sequence: TGTGCCAGCAGAATACTAGCGGGGGGTCTAGAGACCCAGTACTTC.

The table lists this clonotype with a few counts. The V gene is TRBV7-2, the J gene TRBJ2-1, with D uncertain. CDR3 length: 13 residues. CDR1 SGHTA and CDR2 FQGNSA come from the germline V gene. The V end was cut by 0 bases, the J end by 6 bases, with 6 bases between. The CDR3 coding sequence is TGTGCCAGCAGCTTAGCTGTGGTCAATGAGCAGTTCTTC. The encoded protein is CASSLAVVNEQFF.

This clonotype turned up a few times. The rearrangement links TRBV20-1 to TRBJ2-5, with 9 bases matching TRBD2. The CDR3 has 13 residues. Germline-derived CDR1 and CDR2 are DFQATT and SNEGSKA (reference sequence). The CDR3 DNA follows: TGCAGGGTTGGCGGGGGGGCAGGGGAGACCCAGTACTTC. It codes for CRVGGGAGETQYF.

There are a few counts of this clonotype. The chain uses TRBV20-1 and TRBJ1-2; 7 nucleotides agree with TRBD1. The V gene end was trimmed by 6 bases and the J gene end by 4 bases; junction bases not matched to a gene: 17. The germline gives CDR1 DFQATT, CDR2 SNEGSKA (reference sequence). The CDR3 covers 16 residues. In DNA form, the CDR3 reads TGCAGTGCCCGCGACCCGACAGGGAGTATAGGCTATGGCTACACCTTC. Translation gives CSARDPTGSIGYGYTF.

V gene TRBV6-1 combines with J gene TRBJ2-2; D not resolved. This CDR3 contains 14 residues. V was shortened by 2 bases and J by 5 bases, with 9 bases between the two germline ends. From germline, CDR1 is MNHNS and CDR2 SASEGT. CDR3: CASSEIQGTGELFF. The CDR3 DNA reads TGTGCCAGCAGTGAAATCCAAGGGACCGGGGAGCTGTTTTTT.

This clonotype was detected a few times. The CDR3, as DNA: TGTGCCAGCAGCTTAGTCCCACAGGGCTACACCTTC. This gives the protein CASSLVPQGYTF. V usage is TRBV7-2 and J usage is TRBJ1-2, with unresolved D. Germline V CDR1 and CDR2: SGHTA, FQGNSA. Trimming cost V 1 base and J 8 bases, with 8 bases left between them. There are 12 residues in the CDR3.

This clonotype was seen at least ten times. The chain employs TRBV7-9 and TRBJ1-6; D not resolved. Trimming left V 7 bases short and J 10 bases short, with 20 bases between. The length of the CDR3 is 15 residues. Per germline, CDR1 SEHNR and CDR2 FQNEAQ (reference sequence). This chain's CDR3 is CASTLTSGWRSPLHF. For the CDR3, the DNA is TGTGCCAGCACCCTAACCTCGGGGTGGCGGTCACCCCTCCACTTT.

This clonotype was detected only a few times. The V gene is TRBV9, the J gene TRBJ2-5; 8 bases match TRBD2. This CDR3 is built from 15 residues. Germline CDR1 SGDLS, CDR2 YYNGEE. V lost 4 bases and J lost 3; bases outside the gene matches: 8. DNA of the CDR3: TGTGCCAGCAGCAGACCAGGGACTAGTAAAGAGACCCAGTACTTC. It is translated as CASSRPGTSKETQYF.

V usage is TRBV3-1 and J usage is TRBJ2-3, with D possibly matching TRBD1 (6 bases). This CDR3 is built from 15 residues. CDR1 LGHDT and CDR2 YNNKEL come from the germline V gene (reference sequence). V was pared by 8 bases and J by 6 bases, with 21 bases between. CDR3 sequence: CASRGLGGQWDTQYF. The CDR3 region has the DNA TGTGCCAGCCGAGGACTTGGGGGCCAGTGGGATACGCAGTATTTT.

The chain recombines TRBV28 with TRBJ1-2, with D maybe TRBD1 (6 bases). This CDR3 comprises 14 residues. Trimming stripped 5 bases from V and 5 bases from J, with 15 bases between. Germline values: CDR1 MDHEN, CDR2 SYDVKM. CDR3 DNA: TGTGCCAGCAGTGCACAGGGTTCGGGGTATGGCTACACCTTC. It translates to CASSAQGSGYGYTF.

CDR3 DNA sequence: TGCAGCGCGGGACGGGTTATGAACACTGAAGCTTTCTTT. This translates into CSAGRVMNTEAFF. The chain links TRBV29-1 to TRBJ1-1; TRBD1 might be the D (5 bases). V lost 7 bases, J lost 0 bases, and 12 bases lay in between. The CDR3 sequence is 13 residues long. CDR1 SQVTM and CDR2 ANQGSEA come from the germline V gene.

This clonotype has a handful of counts. The V and J genes are TRBV4-1 and TRBJ2-7, with 10 bases matching TRBD2. CDR3 length: 16 residues. Germline V gene data show CDR1 as MGHRA and CDR2 as YSYEKL. The junction had 7 bases not matched to a gene; V was cut back by 4 bases and J by 1 base. The CDR3 spells CASSRSIAGGSYEQYF. The CDR3 bases are TGCGCCAGCAGCCGATCAATAGCGGGGGGTTCCTACGAGCAGTACTTC.

V gene TRBV25-1 combines with J gene TRBJ2-7; tentative D call: TRBD1 (6 bases). Trimming removed 7 bases from V and 2 bases from J, with 12 bases in between. The CDR3 runs 13 residues. Per germline, CDR1 MGHDK and CDR2 SYGVNS. The CDR3 is CASNSDRTYEQYF. The DNA for the CDR3 is TGTGCCAGCAACTCCGACAGGACCTACGAGCAGTACTTC.

The CDR3 DNA sequence: TGTGCCAGCAGTTTAGGCCCGCCGGACTATGGCTACACCTTC. The encoded protein is CASSLGPPDYGYTF. This chain links TRBV12-3 or TRBV12-4 with TRBJ1-2; no clear D. Trimming left V 1 base short and J 3 bases short, with 9 bases between. CDR3 size: 14 residues.

The J gene is TRBJ2-7, the V gene TRBV7-2; 8 nucleotides align to TRBD2. There are 13 residues in the CDR3. J was trimmed by 8 bases and V by 5 bases; bases with no gene match: 8. Germline V gene data show CDR1 as SGHTA and CDR2 as FQGNSA. CDR3 sequence: CASSVGLVSQQYF. CDR3 coding DNA: TGTGCCAGCAGCGTGGGACTAGTCTCGCAGCAGTACTTC.

Notes on this clonotype: The junction and the germline gene differ at one end; a read error may be behind it. The rearrangement links TRBV10-3 to TRBJ1-2; D uncertain. CDR3 size: 13 residues. Germline lookup yields CDR1 ENHRY and CDR2 SYGVKD. The CDR3 loop reads CAISETDYNGCTF. DNA for the CDR3: TGTGCCATCAGTGAGACGGATTATAATGGCTGCACCTTC.